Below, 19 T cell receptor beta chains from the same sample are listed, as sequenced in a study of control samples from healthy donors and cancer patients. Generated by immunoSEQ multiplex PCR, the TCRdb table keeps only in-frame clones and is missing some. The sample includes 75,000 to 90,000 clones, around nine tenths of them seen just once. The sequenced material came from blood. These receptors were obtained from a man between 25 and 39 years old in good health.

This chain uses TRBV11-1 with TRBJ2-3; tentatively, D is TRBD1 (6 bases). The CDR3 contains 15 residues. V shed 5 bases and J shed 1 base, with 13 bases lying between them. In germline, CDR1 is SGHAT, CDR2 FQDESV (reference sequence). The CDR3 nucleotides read TGTGCCAGCAGCCACCACAGGGTGGGCACAGATACGCAGTATTTT. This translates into CASSHHRVGTDTQYF. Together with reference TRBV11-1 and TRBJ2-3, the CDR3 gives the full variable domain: EAEVAQSPRYKITEKSQAVAFWCDPISGHATLYWYRQILGQGPELLVQFQDESVVDDSQLPKDRFSAERLKGVDSTLKIQPAELGDSAMYLCASSHHRVGTDTQYFGPGTRLTVL.

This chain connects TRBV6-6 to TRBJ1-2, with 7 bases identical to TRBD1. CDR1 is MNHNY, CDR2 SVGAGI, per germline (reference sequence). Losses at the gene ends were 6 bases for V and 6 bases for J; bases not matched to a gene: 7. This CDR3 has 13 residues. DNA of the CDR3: TGTGCCAGCAGACCCCGGGACAGAGATGGCTACACCTTC. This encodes CASRPRDRDGYTF.

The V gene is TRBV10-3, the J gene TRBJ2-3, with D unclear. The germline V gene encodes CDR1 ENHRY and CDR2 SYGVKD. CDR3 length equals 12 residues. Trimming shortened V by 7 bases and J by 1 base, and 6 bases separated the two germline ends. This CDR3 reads CAIMGGTDTQYF. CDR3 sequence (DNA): TGTGCCATCATGGGTGGCACAGATACGCAGTATTTT.

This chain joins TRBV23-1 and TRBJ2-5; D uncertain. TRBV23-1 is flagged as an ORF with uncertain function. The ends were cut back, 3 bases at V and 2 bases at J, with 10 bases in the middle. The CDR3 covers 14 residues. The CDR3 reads CASSQPPIQETQYF. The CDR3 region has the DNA TGCGCCAGCAGTCAGCCACCAATTCAAGAGACCCAGTACTTC.

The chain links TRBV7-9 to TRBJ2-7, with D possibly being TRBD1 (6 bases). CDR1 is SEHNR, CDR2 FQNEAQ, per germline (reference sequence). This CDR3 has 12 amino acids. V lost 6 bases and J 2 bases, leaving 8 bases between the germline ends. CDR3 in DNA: TGTGCCAGCAGGAAGGGGGCCTACGAGCAGTACTTC. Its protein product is CASRKGAYEQYF.

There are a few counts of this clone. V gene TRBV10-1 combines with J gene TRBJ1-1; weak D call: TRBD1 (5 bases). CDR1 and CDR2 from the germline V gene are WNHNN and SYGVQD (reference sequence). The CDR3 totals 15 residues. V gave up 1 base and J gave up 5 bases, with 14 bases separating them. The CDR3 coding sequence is TGCGCCAGCAGTGAGTGGCCGGGACGGGCGACTGAAGCTTTCTTT. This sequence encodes CASSEWPGRATEAFF.

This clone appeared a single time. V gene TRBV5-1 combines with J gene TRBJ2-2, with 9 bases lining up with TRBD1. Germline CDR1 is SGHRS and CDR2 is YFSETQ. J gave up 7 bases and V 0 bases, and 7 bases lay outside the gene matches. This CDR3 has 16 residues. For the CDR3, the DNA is TGCGCCAGCAGCTTGGCGGGACAGGGTTCGGTCGGGGAGCTGTTTTTT. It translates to CASSLAGQGSVGELFF.

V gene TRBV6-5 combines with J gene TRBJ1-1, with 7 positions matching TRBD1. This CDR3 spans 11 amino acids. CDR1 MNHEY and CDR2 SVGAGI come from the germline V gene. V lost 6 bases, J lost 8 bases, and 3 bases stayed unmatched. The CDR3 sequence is CASSTGVEAFF. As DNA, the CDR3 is TGTGCCAGCAGCACAGGGGTGGAAGCTTTCTTT.

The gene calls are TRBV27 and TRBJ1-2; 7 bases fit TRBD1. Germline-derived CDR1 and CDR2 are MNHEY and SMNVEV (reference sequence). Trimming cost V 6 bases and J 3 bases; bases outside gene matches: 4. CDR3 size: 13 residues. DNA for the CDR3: TGTGCCAGCAGAAGACAGGGCGACTATGGCTACACCTTC. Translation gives CASRRQGDYGYTF.

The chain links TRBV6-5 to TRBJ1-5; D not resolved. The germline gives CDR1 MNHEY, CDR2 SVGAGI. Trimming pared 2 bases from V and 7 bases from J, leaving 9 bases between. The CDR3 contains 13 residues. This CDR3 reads CASSYQAGQPQHF. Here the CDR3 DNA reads TGTGCCAGCAGTTACCAGGCAGGCCAGCCCCAGCATTTT.

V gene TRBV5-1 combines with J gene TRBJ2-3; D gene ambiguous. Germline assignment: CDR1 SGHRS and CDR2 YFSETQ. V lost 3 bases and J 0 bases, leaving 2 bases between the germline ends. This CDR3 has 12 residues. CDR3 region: CASSSSTDTQYF. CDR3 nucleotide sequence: TGCGCCAGCAGCTCCAGCACAGATACGCAGTATTTT.

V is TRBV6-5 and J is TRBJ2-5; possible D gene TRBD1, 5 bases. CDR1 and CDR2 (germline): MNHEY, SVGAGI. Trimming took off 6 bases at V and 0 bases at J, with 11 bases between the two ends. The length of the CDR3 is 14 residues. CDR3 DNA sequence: TGTGCCAGCAGGCCCGGACACTACCAAGAGACCCAGTACTTC. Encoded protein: CASRPGHYQETQYF.

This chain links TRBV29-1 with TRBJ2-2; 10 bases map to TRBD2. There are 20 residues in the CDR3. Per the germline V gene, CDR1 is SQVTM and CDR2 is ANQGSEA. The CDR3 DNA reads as TGCAGTTCCAAGGGGCTAGCGGGGGTGTTTGGTAGTACGAACACCGGGGAGCTGTTTTTT. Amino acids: CSSKGLAGVFGSTNTGELFF.

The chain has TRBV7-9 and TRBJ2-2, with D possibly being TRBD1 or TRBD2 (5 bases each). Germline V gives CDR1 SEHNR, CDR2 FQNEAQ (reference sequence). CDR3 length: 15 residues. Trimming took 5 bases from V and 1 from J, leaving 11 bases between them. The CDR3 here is CASSPWDRNTGELFF. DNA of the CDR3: TGTGCCAGCAGCCCATGGGACCGGAACACCGGGGAGCTGTTTTTT.

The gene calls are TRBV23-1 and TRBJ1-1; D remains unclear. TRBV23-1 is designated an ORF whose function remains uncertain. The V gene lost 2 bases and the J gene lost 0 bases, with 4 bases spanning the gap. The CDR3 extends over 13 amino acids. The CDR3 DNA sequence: TGCGCCAGCAGTCAACGGATGAACACTGAAGCTTTCTTT. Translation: CASSQRMNTEAFF.

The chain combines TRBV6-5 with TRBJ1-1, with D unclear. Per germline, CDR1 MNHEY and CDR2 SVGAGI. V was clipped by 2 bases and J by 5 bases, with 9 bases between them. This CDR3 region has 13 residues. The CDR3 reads CASSYRESTEAFF. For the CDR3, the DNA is TGTGCCAGCAGTTACAGGGAATCGACTGAAGCTTTCTTT.

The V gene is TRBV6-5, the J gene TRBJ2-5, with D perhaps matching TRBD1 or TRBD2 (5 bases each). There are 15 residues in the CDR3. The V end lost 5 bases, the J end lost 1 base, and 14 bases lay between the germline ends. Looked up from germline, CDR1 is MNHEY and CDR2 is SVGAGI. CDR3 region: CASSRGDGLQETQYF. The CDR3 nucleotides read TGTGCCAGCAGTCGAGGGGACGGACTCCAAGAGACCCAGTACTTC.

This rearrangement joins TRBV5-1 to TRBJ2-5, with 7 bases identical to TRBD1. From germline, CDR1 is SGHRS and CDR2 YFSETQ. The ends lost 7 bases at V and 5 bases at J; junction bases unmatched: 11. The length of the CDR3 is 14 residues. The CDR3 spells CASSPSGGSETQYF. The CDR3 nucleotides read TGCGCCAGCTCACCCTCAGGGGGATCGGAGACCCAGTACTTC. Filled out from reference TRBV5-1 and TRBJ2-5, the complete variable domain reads KAGVTQTPRYLIKTRGQQVTLSCSPISGHRSVSWYQQTPGQGLQFLFEYFSETQRNKGNFPGRFSGRQFSNSRSEMNVSTLELGDSALYLCASSPSGGSETQYFGPGTRLLVL.

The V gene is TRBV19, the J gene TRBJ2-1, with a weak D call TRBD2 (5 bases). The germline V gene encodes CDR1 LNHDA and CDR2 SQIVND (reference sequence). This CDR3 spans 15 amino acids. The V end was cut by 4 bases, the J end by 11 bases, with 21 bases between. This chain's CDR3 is CASSRSSSQLIQQFF. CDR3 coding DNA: TGTGCCAGTAGTAGATCTAGCAGCCAGCTCATTCAGCAGTTCTTC.